These 28 T cell receptor beta chains were sequenced from one sample in a study of blood T cells in healthy people across ages. Then a second PCR, running roughly 6 to 12 cycles, was carried out with a sample-barcoded 5' primer and a J-beta primer mix. TCRdb passed the 5' RACE reads through MiXCR, listing each CDR3 protein once. The sample has about a million distinct CDR3 sequences; about 51% are singletons. Material for sequencing was blood. The source of these receptors is an older woman in good health.

The chain uses TRBV30 and TRBJ2-5; D call uncertain. V was trimmed by 8 bases and J by 3 bases, leaving 16 bases between them. The CDR3 consists of 13 residues. In germline, CDR1 is GTSNPN, CDR2 SVGIG (reference sequence). CDR3: CARTEWGKETQYF. CDR3 nucleotide sequence: TGTGCCAGAACTGAGTGGGGAAAAGAGACCCAGTACTTC.

The chain carries TRBV3-1 and TRBJ2-7; no firm D call. This CDR3 spans 13 amino acids. In germline, CDR1 is LGHDT, CDR2 YNNKEL (reference sequence). Trimming took 1 base from V and 6 from J, leaving 10 bases between them. Here the CDR3 DNA reads TGTGCCAGCAGCCAAGTTAAAGGGTGCGAGCAGTACTTC. This gives the protein CASSQVKGCEQYF.

Here the CDR3 DNA reads TGTGCCAGCTCACCTGGACAAACAACTAATGAAAAACTGTTTTTT. Protein product: CASSPGQTTNEKLFF. The V and J genes are TRBV18 and TRBJ1-4, with D possibly TRBD1 on 5 matching bases. The CDR3 length is 15 residues. Germline CDR1 reads KGHSH; CDR2 reads LQKENI. V was pared by 3 bases and J by 0 bases, with 8 bases between.

V is TRBV10-3 and J is TRBJ2-3, with D possibly called TRBD1 or TRBD2 (5 bases each). Trimming removed 1 base from V and 10 bases from J, with 21 bases in between. Per the germline V gene, CDR1 is ENHRY and CDR2 is SYGVKD. This CDR3 is built from 16 residues. The CDR3 nucleotides read TGTGCCATCAGTGAGTTATCCGGGACCACAAAAGAAGCGCAGTATTTT. Protein sequence: CAISELSGTTKEAQYF.

The V and J genes are TRBV20-1 and TRBJ1-5; D is perhaps TRBD1 (6 bases). Germline CDR1 DFQATT, CDR2 SNEGSKA (reference sequence). This CDR3 contains 14 residues. The V and J ends lost 3 bases and 1 base respectively, with 10 bases between them. CDR3 coding DNA: TGCAGTGCTAGGAGGGGGACCAGCAATCAGCCCCAGCATTTT. As protein: CSARRGTSNQPQHF.

V is TRBV5-1 and J is TRBJ2-1; 9 bases map to TRBD1. Germline-derived CDR1 and CDR2 are SGHRS and YFSETQ. The CDR3 contains 16 residues. J gave up 5 bases and V 0 bases, and 6 bases lay outside the gene matches. This chain's CDR3 is CASSLDTGGAHNEQFF. As DNA, the CDR3 is TGCGCCAGCAGCTTGGATACAGGGGGCGCCCACAATGAGCAGTTCTTC.

This clonotype was observed a handful of times. The genes are TRBV6-6 and TRBJ2-3; TRBD2 is a possible D gene (6 bases). Germline loops: CDR1 MNHNY, CDR2 SVGAGI (reference sequence). V was cut by 2 bases and J by 4 bases, with 16 bases left in between. The CDR3 covers 16 residues. The CDR3 loop is CASSYAGSGSSDTQYF. For the CDR3, the DNA is TGTGCCAGCAGTTACGCTGGGTCCGGGAGCTCAGATACGCAGTATTTT.

Here the CDR3 reads CSVAWELATQYF. In DNA form, the CDR3 reads TGCAGCGTTGCTTGGGAGCTAGCGACGCAGTATTTT. The chain has TRBV29-1 and TRBJ2-3; maybe TRBD2 (6 bases). The CDR3 totals 12 residues. Germline V gene sequence: CDR1 SQVTM, CDR2 ANQGSEA. The ends were cut back, 4 bases at V and 9 bases at J, with 14 bases in the middle.

This clonotype was seen ten or more times. V usage is TRBV27 and J usage is TRBJ2-3, with D unclear. Trimming cost V 3 bases and J 4 bases, with 14 bases left between them. Germline V CDR1 and CDR2: MNHEY, SMNVEV (reference sequence). CDR3 length: 15 residues. The chain's CDR3 is CASSFRPPEADTQYF. The CDR3 DNA sequence: TGTGCCAGCAGTTTCCGACCTCCCGAAGCAGATACGCAGTATTTT.

This clonotype showed up just a few times. The chain links TRBV12-3 or TRBV12-4 to TRBJ1-2, with a tentative D call TRBD1 (5 bases). Trimming pared 7 bases from V and 5 bases from J, leaving 23 bases between. The CDR3 loop spans 16 amino acids. The CDR3 bases are TGTGCCAGCACCCGGCTACCGGACAAGGTCTGGTATGGCTACACCTTC. Translating gives CASTRLPDKVWYGYTF.

Comment on this clonotype: A much larger clone differs from this one at a single base, so this may be a read error. The DNA for the CDR3 is TGCAGTGCATCAGGACGGGGGAGGTACGAGCAGTACTTC. Protein: CSASGRGRYEQYF. The rearrangement uses TRBV20-1 and TRBJ2-7, with D perhaps matching TRBD2 (6 bases). The germline gives CDR1 DFQATT, CDR2 SNEGSKA (reference sequence). The V gene lost 6 bases and the J gene lost 4 bases, with 16 bases spanning the gap. This CDR3 contains 13 residues.

The chain joins TRBV18 to TRBJ2-4; D is unclear. The J call is in doubt because the DNA end fits TRBJ2-7 better. The CDR3 spans 12 residues. Germline V gene lookup returns CDR1 KGHSH and CDR2 LQKENI. CDR3 sequence reads: CASSPVVNEQYF. The CDR3 nucleotides read TGTGCCAGCTCACCAGTCGTCAACGAGCAGTACTTC.

Only a few counts were recorded for this clonotype. The chain has TRBV5-6 and TRBJ2-4; D is ambiguous. Germline CDR1 SGHDT, CDR2 YYEEEE. The CDR3 is 12 residues long. Trimming took 2 bases from V and 6 from J, leaving 6 bases between them. CDR3: CASSFIRNIQYF. In DNA form, the CDR3 reads TGTGCCAGCAGCTTCATACGAAACATTCAGTACTTC.

This clonotype was observed a few times. V usage is TRBV20-1 and J usage is TRBJ2-3; 7 nucleotides line up with TRBD1. This CDR3 is built from 12 residues. Germline loops: CDR1 DFQATT, CDR2 SNEGSKA (reference sequence). The V gene end was trimmed by 6 bases and the J gene end by 6 bases; junction bases not matched to a gene: 6. CDR3 nucleotide sequence: TGCAGTGCAAGAACGACAGGGGATACGCAGTATTTT. Translating it yields CSARTTGDTQYF.

This clonotype was seen only a few times. This chain links TRBV4-1 with TRBJ2-7; 8 bases are a match to TRBD1. With V trimmed by 2 bases and J by 8 bases, 11 bases remained unmatched. The CDR3 is 15 residues long. In germline, CDR1 is MGHRA, CDR2 YSYEKL. CDR3 amino acids: CASSQNGQGTTKQYF. CDR3 bases: TGCGCCAGCAGCCAAAACGGACAGGGTACTACGAAGCAGTACTTC.

The CDR3 DNA is TGTGCCAGCAGCCCCTGGACTAGCGGGAGAGGTGGGCAAGAGACCCAGTACTTC. Encoded protein: CASSPWTSGRGGQETQYF. The chain joins TRBV7-9 to TRBJ2-5; 13 bases line up with TRBD2. The CDR3 has 18 amino acids. Germline V gene data show CDR1 as SEHNR and CDR2 as FQNEAQ (reference sequence). V shed 5 bases, J shed 2 bases, and the junction held 11 bases outside the gene matches.

This clonotype was seen only a few times. This rearrangement joins TRBV4-1 to TRBJ2-7; a weak D match, TRBD2 (6 bases). The CDR3 is made up of 17 amino acids. Germline CDR1 MGHRA, CDR2 YSYEKL. Trimming stripped 1 base from V and 0 bases from J, with 16 bases between. For the CDR3, the DNA is TGCGCCAGCAGCCAAGTCCCCTTCGGACTAAGCTCCTACGAGCAGTACTTC. Protein product: CASSQVPFGLSSYEQYF.

This chain links TRBV20-1 with TRBJ2-5; TRBD1 matches at 9 bases. Germline CDR1 and CDR2: DFQATT and SNEGSKA (reference sequence). The length of the CDR3 is 14 residues. The J segment lost 2 bases and the V segment lost 3 bases, leaving 4 bases of the junction unmatched. The CDR3 nucleotides are TGCAGTGCTAGGGGGACAGGGACTCAAGAGACCCAGTACTTC. Amino acid sequence: CSARGTGTQETQYF.

The rearrangement uses TRBV13 and TRBJ1-1; TRBD1 agrees at 8 bases. This CDR3 comprises 13 residues. Trimming took 8 bases from V and 1 from J; bases not matched to a gene: 3. Germline V gene sequence: CDR1 PRHDT, CDR2 FYEKMQ (reference sequence). The CDR3 loop reads CASLGQENTEAFF. The DNA for the CDR3 is TGTGCCAGCCTGGGACAGGAGAACACTGAAGCTTTCTTT.

This clonotype was seen once. This clone may be a read error of a much larger clone one base away. The gene calls are TRBV7-2 and TRBJ1-5; 7 bases agree with TRBD1. Unmatched junction bases numbered 8, after V lost 5 bases and J lost 7 bases. This CDR3 has 14 amino acids. Germline V lookup: CDR1 SGHTA, CDR2 FQGNSA. DNA of the CDR3: TGTGCCAGCAGCGTAGAGGGGGCAGGCCAGCCCCAGCATTTT. It specifies CASSVEGAGQPQHF.

This clonotype was seen a handful of times. V gene TRBV5-1 combines with J gene TRBJ2-1, with D tentatively TRBD2 (5 bases). V lost 3 bases and J lost 0, with 13 bases in between. The CDR3 has 16 residues. Germline CDR1 reads SGHRS; CDR2 reads YFSETQ. The CDR3, as DNA: TGCGCCAGCAGCTCTCCTAGCTCCTACTCCTACAATGAGCAGTTCTTC. Translation gives CASSSPSSYSYNEQFF.

V gene TRBV20-1 combines with J gene TRBJ2-1, with D tentatively TRBD2 (6 bases). The germline V gene has CDR1 DFQATT and CDR2 SNEGSKA (reference sequence). Between the trimmed V and J ends, which lost 0 bases and 3 bases, there was a span of 15 bases. The CDR3 sequence is 16 residues long. For the CDR3, the DNA is TGCAGTGCTAGAGATTCACGGCGGGAAAACTACAATGAGCAGTTCTTC. Protein product: CSARDSRRENYNEQFF.

There are a few counts of this clonotype. The gene calls are TRBV7-9 and TRBJ2-5; D possibly corresponds to TRBD1 (5 bases). Between the trimmed V and J ends, which lost 5 bases and 11 bases, there was a span of 15 bases. Per the germline V gene, CDR1 is SEHNR and CDR2 is FQNEAQ (reference sequence). This CDR3 comprises 12 residues. The CDR3 spells CASSKQGIAQYF. CDR3 in DNA: TGTGCCAGCAGCAAGCAGGGTATTGCGCAGTACTTC.

V gene TRBV15 combines with J gene TRBJ2-2; 8 bases agree with TRBD2. The CDR3 has 16 amino acids. The V and J ends lost 5 bases and 0 bases, in that order; junction bases with no gene match: 5. The germline CDR1 and CDR2 sequences are LNHNV and YYDKDF (reference sequence). CDR3 sequence (DNA): TGTGCCACCAGCTCCCGACTAGCGACGAACACCGGGGAGCTGTTTTTT. Translation: CATSSRLATNTGELFF.

This chain connects TRBV4-1 to TRBJ2-1; 11 bases line up with TRBD2. Germline CDR1 is MGHRA and CDR2 is YSYEKL. The CDR3 loop spans 17 amino acids. Unmatched junction bases numbered 10, after V lost 2 bases and J lost 7 bases. CDR3 in amino acids: CASSQLRVTSGKNEQFF. In DNA form, the CDR3 reads TGCGCCAGCAGCCAATTACGCGTGACTAGCGGGAAAAATGAGCAGTTCTTC.

This clonotype appeared a few times. This sequence joins TRBV30 and TRBJ2-5; 11 nucleotides line up with TRBD2. The trim removed 3 bases at V and 0 bases at J, leaving 3 bases unmatched. CDR1 is GTSNPN and CDR2 is SVGIG in the germline V gene (reference sequence). This CDR3 has 15 residues. The CDR3: CAWRPGLADQETQYF. As DNA, the CDR3 is TGTGCCTGGAGGCCGGGACTAGCGGACCAAGAGACCCAGTACTTC.

The V gene is TRBV5-1, the J gene TRBJ2-5; D is unclear. Trimming left V 9 bases short and J 3 bases short, with 15 bases between. The CDR3 is 13 residues long. Germline CDR1 is SGHRS and CDR2 is YFSETQ. CDR3 sequence (DNA): TGCGCCACCAGAGGTGGGGTCAAAGAGACCCAGTACTTC. Translated: CATRGGVKETQYF. Complete variable domain (other parts from reference TRBV5-1 and TRBJ2-5): KAGVTQTPRYLIKTRGQQVTLSCSPISGHRSVSWYQQTPGQGLQFLFEYFSETQRNKGNFPGRFSGRQFSNSRSEMNVSTLELGDSALYLCATRGGVKETQYFGPGTRLLVL.

This clonotype has only a few counts. The chain combines TRBV20-1 with TRBJ2-7; tentative D call: TRBD1 (7 bases). The CDR3 covers 12 residues. V was shortened by 7 bases and J by 3 bases, with 13 bases between the two germline ends. Germline loops: CDR1 DFQATT, CDR2 SNEGSKA (reference sequence). The CDR3 coding sequence is TGCAGTGTACAGGGGACTTTCTACGAGCAGTACTTC. Translation gives CSVQGTFYEQYF.